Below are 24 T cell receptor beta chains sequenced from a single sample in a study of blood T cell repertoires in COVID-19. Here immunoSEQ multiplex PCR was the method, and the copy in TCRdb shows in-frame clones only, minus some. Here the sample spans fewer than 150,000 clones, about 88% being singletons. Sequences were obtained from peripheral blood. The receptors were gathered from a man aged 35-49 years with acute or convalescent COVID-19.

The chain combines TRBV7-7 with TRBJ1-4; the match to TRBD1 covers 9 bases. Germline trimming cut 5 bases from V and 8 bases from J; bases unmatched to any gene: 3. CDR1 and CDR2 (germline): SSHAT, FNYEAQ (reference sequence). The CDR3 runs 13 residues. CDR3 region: CASSADRGEKLFF. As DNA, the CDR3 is TGTGCCAGCAGCGCGGACAGGGGCGAAAAACTGTTTTTT.

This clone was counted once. CDR3 DNA sequence: TGCGCCAGCAGTGAGATCGGGGGGCGGGAAGAGACCCAGTACTTC. This codes for CASSEIGGREETQYF. This chain joins TRBV10-2 and TRBJ2-5, with D tentatively TRBD2 (7 bases). The CDR3 extends over 15 amino acids. The germline gives CDR1 WSHSY, CDR2 SAAADI. V shed 2 bases and J shed 3 bases, with 13 bases lying between them.

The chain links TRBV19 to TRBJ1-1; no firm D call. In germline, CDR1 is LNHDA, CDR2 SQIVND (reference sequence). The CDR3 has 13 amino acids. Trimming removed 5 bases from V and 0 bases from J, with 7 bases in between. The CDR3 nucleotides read TGTGCCAGTAGTGTGACAATGAACACTGAAGCTTTCTTT. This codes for CASSVTMNTEAFF.

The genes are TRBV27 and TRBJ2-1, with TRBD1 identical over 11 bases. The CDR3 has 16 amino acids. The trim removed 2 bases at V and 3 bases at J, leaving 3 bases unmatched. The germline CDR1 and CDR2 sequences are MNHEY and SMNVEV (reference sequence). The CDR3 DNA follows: TGTGCCAGCAGTTTACTTGGGACAGGGGGCTACAATGAGCAGTTCTTC. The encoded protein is CASSLLGTGGYNEQFF.

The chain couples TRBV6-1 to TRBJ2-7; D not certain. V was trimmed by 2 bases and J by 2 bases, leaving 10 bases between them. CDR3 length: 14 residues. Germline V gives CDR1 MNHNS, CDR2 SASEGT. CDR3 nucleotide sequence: TGTGCCAGCAGTGAACTCAGGCCTCCCTACGAGCAGTACTTC. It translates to CASSELRPPYEQYF.

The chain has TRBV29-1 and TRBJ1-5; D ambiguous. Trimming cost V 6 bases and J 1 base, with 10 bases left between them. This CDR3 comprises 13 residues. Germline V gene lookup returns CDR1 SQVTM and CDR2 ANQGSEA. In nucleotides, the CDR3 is TGCAGCGTCCGGGGTACCAGCAATCAGCCCCAGCATTTT. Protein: CSVRGTSNQPQHF.

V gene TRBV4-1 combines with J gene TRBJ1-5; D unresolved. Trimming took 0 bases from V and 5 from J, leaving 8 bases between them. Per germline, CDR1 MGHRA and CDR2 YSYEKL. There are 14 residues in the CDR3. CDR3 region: CASSQDSTYQPQHF. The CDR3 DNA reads TGCGCCAGCAGCCAAGACAGTACCTATCAGCCCCAGCATTTT.

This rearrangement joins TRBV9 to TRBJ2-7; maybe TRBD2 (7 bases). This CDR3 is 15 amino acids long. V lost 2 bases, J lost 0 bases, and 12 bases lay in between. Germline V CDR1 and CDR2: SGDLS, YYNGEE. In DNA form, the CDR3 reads TGTGCCAGCAGCGTCCGCGGGGGCACCTCCTACGAGCAGTACTTC. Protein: CASSVRGGTSYEQYF.

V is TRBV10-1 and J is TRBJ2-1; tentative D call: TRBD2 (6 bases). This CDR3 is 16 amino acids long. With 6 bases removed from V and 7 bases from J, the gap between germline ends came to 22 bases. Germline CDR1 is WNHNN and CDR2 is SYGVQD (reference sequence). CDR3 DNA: TGCGCCAGCAGCGAGAGGGCTATGGGACTTACTAATGAGCAGTTCTTC. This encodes CASSERAMGLTNEQFF.

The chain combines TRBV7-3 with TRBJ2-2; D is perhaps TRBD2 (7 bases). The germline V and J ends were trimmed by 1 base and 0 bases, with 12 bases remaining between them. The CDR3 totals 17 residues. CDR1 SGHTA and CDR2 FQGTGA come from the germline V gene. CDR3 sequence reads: CASSLKAGASNTGELFF. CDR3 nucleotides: TGTGCCAGCAGCTTAAAGGCGGGGGCCTCGAACACCGGGGAGCTGTTTTTT.

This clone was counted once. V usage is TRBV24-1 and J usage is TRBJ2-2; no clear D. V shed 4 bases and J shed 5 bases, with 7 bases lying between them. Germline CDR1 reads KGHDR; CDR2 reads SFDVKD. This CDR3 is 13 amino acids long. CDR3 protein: CATSDPGTGELFF. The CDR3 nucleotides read TGTGCCACCAGTGACCCCGGGACCGGGGAGCTGTTTTTT.

CDR3 in DNA: TGTGCCAGCAGCGCTACCGGGACAGGGAACTATGGCTACACCTTC. Its translation is CASSATGTGNYGYTF. The rearrangement joins TRBV5-8 to TRBJ1-2, with 9 bases matching TRBD1. J gave up 2 bases and V 4 bases, and 6 bases lay outside the gene matches. CDR1 SGHTS and CDR2 YDEGEE come from the germline V gene. This CDR3 region has 15 residues.

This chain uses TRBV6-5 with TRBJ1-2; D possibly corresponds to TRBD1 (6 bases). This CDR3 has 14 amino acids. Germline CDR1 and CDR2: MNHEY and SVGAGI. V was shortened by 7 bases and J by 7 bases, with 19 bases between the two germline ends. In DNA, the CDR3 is TGTGCCAGCAAGCTAATGGGGGCAGGTTTTGGCTACACCTTC. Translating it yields CASKLMGAGFGYTF.

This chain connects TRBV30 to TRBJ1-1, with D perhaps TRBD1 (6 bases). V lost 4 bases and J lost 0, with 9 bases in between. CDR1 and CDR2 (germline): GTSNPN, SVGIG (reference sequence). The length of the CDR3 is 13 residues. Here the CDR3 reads CAWTRGMNTEAFF. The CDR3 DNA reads TGTGCCTGGACAAGGGGGATGAACACTGAAGCTTTCTTT.

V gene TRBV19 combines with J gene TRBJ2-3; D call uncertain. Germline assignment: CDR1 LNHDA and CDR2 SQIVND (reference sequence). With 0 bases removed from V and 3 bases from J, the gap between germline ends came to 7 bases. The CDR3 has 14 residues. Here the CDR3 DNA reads TGTGCCAGTAGTATAGATCCAGTAACAGATACGCAGTATTTT. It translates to CASSIDPVTDTQYF.

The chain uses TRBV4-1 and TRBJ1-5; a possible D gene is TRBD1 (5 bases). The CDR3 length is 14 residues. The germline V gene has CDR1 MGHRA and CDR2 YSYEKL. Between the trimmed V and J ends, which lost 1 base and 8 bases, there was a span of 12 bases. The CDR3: CASSQVQGWEPQHF. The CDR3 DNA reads TGCGCCAGCAGCCAAGTTCAGGGTTGGGAGCCCCAGCATTTT.

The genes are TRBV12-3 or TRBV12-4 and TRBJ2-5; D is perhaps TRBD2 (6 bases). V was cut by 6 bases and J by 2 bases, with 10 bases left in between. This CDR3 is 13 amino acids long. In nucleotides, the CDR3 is TGTGCCAGCAGGCGGGATATGCAAGAGACCCAGTACTTC. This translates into CASRRDMQETQYF.

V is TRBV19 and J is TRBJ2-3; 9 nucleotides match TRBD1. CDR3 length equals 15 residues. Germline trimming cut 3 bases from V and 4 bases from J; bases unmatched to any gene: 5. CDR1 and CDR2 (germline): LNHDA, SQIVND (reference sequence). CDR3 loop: CASSIRTGEADTQYF. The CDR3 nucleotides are TGTGCCAGTAGTATCAGGACAGGGGAGGCAGATACGCAGTATTTT.

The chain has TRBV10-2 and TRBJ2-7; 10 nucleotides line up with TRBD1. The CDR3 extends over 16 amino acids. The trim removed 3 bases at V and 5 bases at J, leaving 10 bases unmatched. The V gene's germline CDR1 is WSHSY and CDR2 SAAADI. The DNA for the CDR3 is TGCGCCAGCAGTGAAAGGCCGGGACAGGGGACCAACGAGCAGTACTTC. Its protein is CASSERPGQGTNEQYF.

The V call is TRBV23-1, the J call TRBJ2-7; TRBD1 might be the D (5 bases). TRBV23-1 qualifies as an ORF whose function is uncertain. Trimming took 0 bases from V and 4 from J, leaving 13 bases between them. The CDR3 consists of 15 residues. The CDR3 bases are TGCGCCAGCAGTCAATCTTCGGACAACCTATACGAGCAGTACTTC. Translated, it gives CASSQSSDNLYEQYF.

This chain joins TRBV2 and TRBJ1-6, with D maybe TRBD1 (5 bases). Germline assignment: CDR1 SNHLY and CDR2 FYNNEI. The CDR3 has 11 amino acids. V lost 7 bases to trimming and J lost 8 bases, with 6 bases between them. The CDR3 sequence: CASKQDSPLHF. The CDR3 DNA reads TGTGCCAGCAAACAGGATTCACCCCTCCACTTT.

The CDR3 loop reads CAKPAGGTGELFF. CDR3 nucleotide sequence: TGTGCCAAACCAGCGGGGGGTACCGGGGAGCTGTTTTTT. The rearrangement links TRBV7-2 to TRBJ2-2, with 9 bases lining up with TRBD2. With 10 bases clipped from V and 5 bases from J, the junction kept 5 bases outside the gene matches. This CDR3 is 13 amino acids long. CDR1 is SGHTA and CDR2 is FQGNSA in the germline V gene.

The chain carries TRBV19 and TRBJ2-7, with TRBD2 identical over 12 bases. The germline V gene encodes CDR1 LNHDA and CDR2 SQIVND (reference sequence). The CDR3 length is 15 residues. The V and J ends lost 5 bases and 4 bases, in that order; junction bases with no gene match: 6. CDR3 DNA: TGTGCCAGTAGTTCTAGCGGGGGGGCCGGGTACGAGCAGTACTTC. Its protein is CASSSSGGAGYEQYF. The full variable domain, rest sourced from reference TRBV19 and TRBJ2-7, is DGGITQSPKYLFRKEGQNVTLSCEQNLNHDAMYWYRQDPGQGLRLIYYSQIVNDFQKGDIAEGYSVSREKKESFPLTVTSAQKNPTAFYLCASSSSGGAGYEQYFGPGTRLTVT.

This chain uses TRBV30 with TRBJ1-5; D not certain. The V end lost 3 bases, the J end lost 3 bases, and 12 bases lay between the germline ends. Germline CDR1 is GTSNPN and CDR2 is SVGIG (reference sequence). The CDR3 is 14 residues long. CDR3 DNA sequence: TGTGCCTGGAGGAGCTCAGGAACCAATCAGCCCCAGCATTTT. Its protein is CAWRSSGTNQPQHF.